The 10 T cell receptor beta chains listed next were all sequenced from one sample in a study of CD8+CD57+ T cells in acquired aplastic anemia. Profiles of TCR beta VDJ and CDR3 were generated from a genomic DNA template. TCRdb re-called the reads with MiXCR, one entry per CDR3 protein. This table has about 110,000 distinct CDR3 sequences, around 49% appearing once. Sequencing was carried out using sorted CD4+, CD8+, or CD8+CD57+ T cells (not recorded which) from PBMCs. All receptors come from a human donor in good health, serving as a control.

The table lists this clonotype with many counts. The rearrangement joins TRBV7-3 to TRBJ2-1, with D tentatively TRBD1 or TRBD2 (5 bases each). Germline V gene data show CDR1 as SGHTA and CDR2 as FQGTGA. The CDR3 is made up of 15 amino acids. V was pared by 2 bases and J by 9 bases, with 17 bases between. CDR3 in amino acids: CASSLDQLGGREQFF. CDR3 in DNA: TGTGCCAGCAGCTTAGATCAACTTGGGGGACGTGAGCAGTTCTTC.

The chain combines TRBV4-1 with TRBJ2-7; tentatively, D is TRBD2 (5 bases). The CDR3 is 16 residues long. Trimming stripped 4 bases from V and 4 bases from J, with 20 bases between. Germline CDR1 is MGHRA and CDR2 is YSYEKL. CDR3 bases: TGCGCCAGCAGCCCACCATGGGGAGCGAGTATTTACGAGCAGTACTTC. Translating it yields CASSPPWGASIYEQYF.

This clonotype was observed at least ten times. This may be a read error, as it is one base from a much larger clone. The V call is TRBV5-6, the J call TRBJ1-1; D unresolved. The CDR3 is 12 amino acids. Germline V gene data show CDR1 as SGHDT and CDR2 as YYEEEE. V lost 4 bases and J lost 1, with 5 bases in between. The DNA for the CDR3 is TGTGCCAGCAGCGCCGGGAACACTGAAGCTTTCTTT. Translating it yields CASSAGNTEAFF.

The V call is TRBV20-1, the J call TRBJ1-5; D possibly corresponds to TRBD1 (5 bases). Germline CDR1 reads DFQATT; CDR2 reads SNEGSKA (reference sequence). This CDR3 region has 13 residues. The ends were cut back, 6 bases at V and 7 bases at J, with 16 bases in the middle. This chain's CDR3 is CSAARGGRQPQHF. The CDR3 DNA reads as TGCAGTGCCGCGCGTGGGGGTCGGCAGCCCCAGCATTTT.

In nucleotides, the CDR3 is TGTGCCACCAGCACTAGGGGACTAGCGTACGAGCAGTACTTC. Its translation: CATSTRGLAYEQYF. The gene calls are TRBV15 and TRBJ2-7; 10 bases fit TRBD2. The CDR3 spans 14 residues. The germline V gene encodes CDR1 LNHNV and CDR2 YYDKDF (reference sequence). J lost 4 bases, V lost 4 bases, and 4 bases had no gene match.

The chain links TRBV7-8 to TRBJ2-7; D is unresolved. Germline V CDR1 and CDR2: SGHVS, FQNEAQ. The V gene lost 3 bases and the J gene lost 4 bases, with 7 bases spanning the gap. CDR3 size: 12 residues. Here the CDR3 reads CASSFDIYEQYF. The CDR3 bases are TGTGCCAGCAGCTTTGACATTTACGAGCAGTACTTC.

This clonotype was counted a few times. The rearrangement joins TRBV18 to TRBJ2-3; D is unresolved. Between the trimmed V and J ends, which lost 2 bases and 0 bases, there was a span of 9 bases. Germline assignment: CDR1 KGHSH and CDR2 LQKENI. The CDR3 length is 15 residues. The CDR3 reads CASSPGDASTDTQYF. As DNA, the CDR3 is TGTGCCAGCTCACCAGGAGATGCAAGCACAGATACGCAGTATTTT.

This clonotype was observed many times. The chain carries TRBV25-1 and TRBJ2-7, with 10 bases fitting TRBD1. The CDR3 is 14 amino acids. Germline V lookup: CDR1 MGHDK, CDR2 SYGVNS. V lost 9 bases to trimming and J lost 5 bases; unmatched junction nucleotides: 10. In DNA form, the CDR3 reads TGTGCCAGTTCCACCGACAGGGGGCAAAACGAGCAGTACTTC. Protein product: CASSTDRGQNEQYF.

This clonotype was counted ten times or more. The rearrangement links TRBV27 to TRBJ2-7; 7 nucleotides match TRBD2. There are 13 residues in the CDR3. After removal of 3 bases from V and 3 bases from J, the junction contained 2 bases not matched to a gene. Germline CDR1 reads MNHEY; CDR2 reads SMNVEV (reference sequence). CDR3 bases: TGTGCCAGCAGTTTGCGGGGGTTCTACGAGCAGTACTTC. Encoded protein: CASSLRGFYEQYF.

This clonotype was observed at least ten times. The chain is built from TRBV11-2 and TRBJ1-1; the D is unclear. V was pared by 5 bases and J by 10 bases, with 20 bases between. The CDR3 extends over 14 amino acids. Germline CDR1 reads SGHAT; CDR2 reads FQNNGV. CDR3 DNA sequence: TGTGCCAGCAGCGCGCCCCAGACAACACTGGGAGCTTTCTTT. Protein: CASSAPQTTLGAFF.